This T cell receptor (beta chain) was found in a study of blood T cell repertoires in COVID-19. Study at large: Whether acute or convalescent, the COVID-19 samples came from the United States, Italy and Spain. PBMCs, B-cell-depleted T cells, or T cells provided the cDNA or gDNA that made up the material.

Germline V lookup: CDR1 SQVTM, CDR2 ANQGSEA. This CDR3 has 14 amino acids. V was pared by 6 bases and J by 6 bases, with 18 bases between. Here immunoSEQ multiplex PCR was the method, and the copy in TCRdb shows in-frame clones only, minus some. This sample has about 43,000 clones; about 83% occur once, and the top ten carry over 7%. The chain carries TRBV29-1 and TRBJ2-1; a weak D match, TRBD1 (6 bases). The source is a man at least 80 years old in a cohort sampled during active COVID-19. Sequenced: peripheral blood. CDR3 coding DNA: TGCAGCGTCCGTCCGGGACAAGGCCGCAATGAGCAGTTCTTC. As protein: CSVRPGQGRNEQFF.